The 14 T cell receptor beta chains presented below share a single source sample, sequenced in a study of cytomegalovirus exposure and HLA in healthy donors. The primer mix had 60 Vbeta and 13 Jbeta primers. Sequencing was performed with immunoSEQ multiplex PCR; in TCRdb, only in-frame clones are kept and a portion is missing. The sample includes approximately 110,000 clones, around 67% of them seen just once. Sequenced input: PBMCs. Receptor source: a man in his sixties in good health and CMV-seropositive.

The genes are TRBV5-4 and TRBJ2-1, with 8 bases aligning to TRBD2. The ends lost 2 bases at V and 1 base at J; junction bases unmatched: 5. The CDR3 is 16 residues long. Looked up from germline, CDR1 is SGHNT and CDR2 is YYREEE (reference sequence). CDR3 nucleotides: TGTGCCAGCAGCTTCGGGGGGGCCGGGTCCTACAATGAGCAGTTCTTC. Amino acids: CASSFGGAGSYNEQFF.

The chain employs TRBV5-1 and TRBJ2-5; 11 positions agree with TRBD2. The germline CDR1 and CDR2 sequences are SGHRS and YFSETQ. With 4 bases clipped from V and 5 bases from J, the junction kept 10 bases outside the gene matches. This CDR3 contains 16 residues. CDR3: CASSSSSSGGMETQYF. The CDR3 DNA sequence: TGCGCCAGCAGCAGCTCCTCTAGCGGGGGGATGGAGACCCAGTACTTC.

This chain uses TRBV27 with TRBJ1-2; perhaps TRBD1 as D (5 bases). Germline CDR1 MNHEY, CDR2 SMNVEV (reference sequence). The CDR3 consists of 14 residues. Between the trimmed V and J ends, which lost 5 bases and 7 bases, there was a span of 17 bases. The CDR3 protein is CASSLWGQGSGYTF. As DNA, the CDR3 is TGTGCCAGCAGTCTATGGGGCCAGGGTAGTGGCTACACCTTC.

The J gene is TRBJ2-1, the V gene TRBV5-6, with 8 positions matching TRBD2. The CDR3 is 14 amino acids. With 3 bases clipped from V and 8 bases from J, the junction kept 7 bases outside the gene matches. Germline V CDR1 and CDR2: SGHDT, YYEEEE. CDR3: CASSYRGGGYEQFF. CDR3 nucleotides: TGTGCCAGCAGCTACCGTGGCGGGGGGTATGAGCAGTTCTTC. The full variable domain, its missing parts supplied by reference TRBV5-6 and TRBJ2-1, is DAGVTQSPTHLIKTRGQQVTLRCSPKSGHDTVSWYQQALGQGPQFIFQYYEEEERQRGNFPDRFSGHQFPNYSSELNVNALLLGDSALYLCASSYRGGGYEQFFGPGTRLTVL.

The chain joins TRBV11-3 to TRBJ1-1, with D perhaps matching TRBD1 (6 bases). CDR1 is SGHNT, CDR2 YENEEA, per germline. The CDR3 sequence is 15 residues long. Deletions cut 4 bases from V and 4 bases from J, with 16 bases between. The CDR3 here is CASSSSWGGATEAFF. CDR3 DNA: TGTGCCAGCAGCTCTTCGTGGGGGGGGGCCACTGAAGCTTTCTTT.

The CDR3 sequence is CASSAAATNEKLFF. CDR3 nucleotides: TGCGCCAGCAGCGCGGCTGCAACTAATGAAAAACTGTTTTTT. V usage is TRBV5-1 and J usage is TRBJ1-4; D gene unclear. The V end was cut by 4 bases, the J end by 0 bases, with 7 bases between. The germline V gene has CDR1 SGHRS and CDR2 YFSETQ. The CDR3 runs 14 residues.

The CDR3 loop reads CASSFRRGGSPLHF. The CDR3 DNA reads as TGTGCCAGCAGCTTTCGGCGAGGAGGTTCACCCCTCCACTTT. This chain uses TRBV7-3 with TRBJ1-6; no firm D call. Germline V gene lookup returns CDR1 SGHTA and CDR2 FQGTGA. The CDR3 consists of 14 residues. Trimming shortened V by 3 bases and J by 9 bases, and 12 bases separated the two germline ends.

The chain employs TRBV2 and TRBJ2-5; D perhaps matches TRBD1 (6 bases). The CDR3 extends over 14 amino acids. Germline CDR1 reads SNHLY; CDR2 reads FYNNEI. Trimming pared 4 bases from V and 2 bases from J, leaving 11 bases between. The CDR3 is CASSAVTGQETQYF. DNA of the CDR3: TGTGCCAGCAGTGCTGTCACAGGGCAAGAGACCCAGTACTTC.

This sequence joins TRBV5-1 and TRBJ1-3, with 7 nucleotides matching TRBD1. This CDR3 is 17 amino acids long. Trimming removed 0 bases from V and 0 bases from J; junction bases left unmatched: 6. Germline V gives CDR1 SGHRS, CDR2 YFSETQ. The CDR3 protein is CASSLAGTDVSGNTIYF. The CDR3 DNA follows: TGCGCCAGCAGCTTGGCGGGGACAGACGTCTCTGGAAACACCATATATTTT.

The CDR3 here is CASTGEWDQPQHF. The CDR3 region has the DNA TGTGCCAGTACCGGGGAGTGGGATCAGCCCCAGCATTTT. This chain joins TRBV6-1 and TRBJ1-5, with D unresolved. The germline gives CDR1 MNHNS, CDR2 SASEGT. This CDR3 has 13 residues. V shed 9 bases and J shed 5 bases, with 14 bases lying between them.

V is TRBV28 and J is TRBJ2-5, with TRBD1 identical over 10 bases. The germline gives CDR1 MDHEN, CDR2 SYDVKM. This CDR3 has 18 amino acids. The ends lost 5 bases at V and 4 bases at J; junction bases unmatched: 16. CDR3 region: CASSRRQGAWDEGETQYF. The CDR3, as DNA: TGTGCCAGCAGTCGTAGACAGGGGGCTTGGGACGAGGGAGAGACCCAGTACTTC.

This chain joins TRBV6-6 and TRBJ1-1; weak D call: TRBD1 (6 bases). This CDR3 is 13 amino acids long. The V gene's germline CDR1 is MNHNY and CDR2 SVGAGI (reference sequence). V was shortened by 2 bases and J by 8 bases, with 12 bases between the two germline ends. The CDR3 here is CASSYGGLDEAFF. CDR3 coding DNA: TGTGCCAGCAGTTACGGGGGCCTGGACGAAGCTTTCTTT.

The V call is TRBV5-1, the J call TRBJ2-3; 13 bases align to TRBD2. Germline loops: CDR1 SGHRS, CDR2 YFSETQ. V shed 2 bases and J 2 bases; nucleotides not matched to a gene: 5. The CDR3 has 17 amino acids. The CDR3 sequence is CASSFGLAGALTDTQYF. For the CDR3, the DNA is TGCGCCAGCAGCTTCGGACTAGCGGGGGCCCTCACAGATACGCAGTATTTT.

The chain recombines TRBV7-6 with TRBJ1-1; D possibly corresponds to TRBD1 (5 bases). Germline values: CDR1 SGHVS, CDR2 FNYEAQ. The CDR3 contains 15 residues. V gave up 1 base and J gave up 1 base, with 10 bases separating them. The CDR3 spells CASSLGQPPNTEAFF. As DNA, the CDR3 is TGTGCCAGCAGCTTAGGACAGCCACCGAACACTGAAGCTTTCTTT.